This TCR beta chain was sequenced in a study of T-cell reconstitution after alpha-beta-depleted transplantation in children. Germline assignment: CDR1 SGHRS and CDR2 YFSETQ. The CDR3 is 13 amino acids. Unique molecular identifiers were built into the TCRbeta library. TCRdb called the PCR reads again in MiXCR, with one record for every CDR3 protein. The sample contains under 450,000 distinct CDR3 sequences, about 14% of which appear only once. This clonotype was detected ten times or more. Germline and junction disagree at one end, which may indicate a read error. This clonotype originated in a human donor who donated a stem cell graft to a child with Fanconi anemia. This sample comprised PBMCs, obtained from the stem cell graft. The chain has TRBV5-1 and TRBJ1-5, with D tentatively TRBD1 (5 bases). CDR3 residues: CASSLEGHQPQHF. For the CDR3, the DNA is TGTGCCAGCAGCTTAGAGGGACATCAGCCCCAGCATTTT.